What follows are 9 T cell receptor beta chains derived from one specimen sequenced in a study of blood T cell repertoires in COVID-19. The protocol was immunoSEQ multiplex PCR, while the TCRdb copy is restricted to in-frame clones and leaves out a portion. The sample has about 86,000 clones, around 87% seen once; the top ten hold around 1%. The sequenced sample was peripheral blood. These TCRs come from a human donor in a cohort sampled during active COVID-19.

This sequence joins TRBV7-2 and TRBJ2-5; D is unclear. The CDR3 is 15 residues long. Per the germline V gene, CDR1 is SGHTA and CDR2 is FQGNSA. Trimming removed 1 base from V and 1 base from J, with 10 bases in between. The CDR3 spells CASSLVSGSQETQYF. The CDR3 DNA follows: TGTGCCAGCAGCTTAGTCTCTGGCAGCCAAGAGACCCAGTACTTC. Together with reference TRBV7-2 and TRBJ2-5, the CDR3 gives the full variable domain: GAGVSQSPSNKVTEKGKDVELRCDPISGHTALYWYRQSLGQGLEFLIYFQGNSAPDKSGLPSDRFSAERTGGSVSTLTIQRTQQEDSAVYLCASSLVSGSQETQYFGPGTRLLVL.

The chain carries TRBV28 and TRBJ2-3; tentatively, D is TRBD2 (5 bases). V lost 8 bases and J lost 2, with 14 bases in between. CDR1 MDHEN and CDR2 SYDVKM come from the germline V gene. This CDR3 is built from 14 residues. CDR3 sequence reads: CASSTLALTDTQYF. CDR3 in DNA: TGTGCCAGCTCTACGCTAGCACTCACAGATACGCAGTATTTT.

The chain is built from TRBV28 and TRBJ2-4; 7 positions match TRBD1. The V and J ends lost 6 bases and 1 base, in that order; junction bases with no gene match: 12. CDR1 is MDHEN and CDR2 is SYDVKM in the germline V gene. The CDR3 covers 17 residues. The CDR3 here is CASSPGTAYNAKNIQYF. As DNA, the CDR3 is TGTGCCAGCAGCCCCGGGACAGCCTATAACGCCAAAAACATTCAGTACTTC. Variable domain in full (rest from reference TRBV28 and TRBJ2-4): DVKVTQSSRYLVKRTGEKVFLECVQDMDHENMFWYRQDPGLGLRLIYFSYDVKMKEKGDIPEGYSVSREKKERFSLILESASTNQTSMYLCASSPGTAYNAKNIQYFGAGTRLSVL.

This clone appeared a single time. The chain couples TRBV7-6 to TRBJ2-1; 8 positions match TRBD1. Looked up from germline, CDR1 is SGHVS and CDR2 is FNYEAQ. V shed 2 bases and J 9 bases; nucleotides not matched to a gene: 12. This CDR3 region has 16 residues. CDR3 sequence: CASSLRRQGRFSEQFF. For the CDR3, the DNA is TGTGCCAGCAGCTTAAGGAGACAGGGGAGGTTCAGTGAGCAGTTCTTC.

This clone has just a few counts. The chain uses TRBV14 and TRBJ2-7, with 7 bases fitting TRBD2. The CDR3 contains 13 residues. V was clipped by 1 base and J by 6 bases; unmatched bases: 3. Germline V CDR1 and CDR2: SGHDN, FVKESK. CDR3: CASSQGWGGEQYF. CDR3 bases: TGTGCCAGCAGCCAAGGCTGGGGGGGCGAGCAGTACTTC.

The chain has TRBV7-8 and TRBJ2-1; 10 bases fit TRBD2. Germline V CDR1 and CDR2: SGHVS, FQNEAQ. The CDR3 consists of 15 residues. V trimming: 4 bases; J trimming: 6 bases; junction bases outside the gene matches: 6. The CDR3 here is CASSSSGRATNEQFF. In nucleotides, the CDR3 is TGTGCCAGCAGCTCAAGCGGGAGGGCCACCAATGAGCAGTTCTTC.

The chain couples TRBV27 to TRBJ2-2; 8 bases are shared with TRBD2. V was pared by 4 bases and J by 1 base, with 8 bases of the junction left unmatched. CDR1 and CDR2 (germline): MNHEY, SMNVEV (reference sequence). This CDR3 contains 17 residues. CDR3: CASSSLRSGGNTGELFF. DNA of the CDR3: TGTGCCAGCAGTTCCCTCCGAAGCGGGGGGAACACCGGGGAGCTGTTTTTT.

This sequence joins TRBV27 and TRBJ2-2; D ambiguous. V dropped 5 bases and J dropped 4 bases, with 14 bases sitting between them. The germline gives CDR1 MNHEY, CDR2 SMNVEV (reference sequence). This CDR3 has 15 amino acids. CDR3 coding DNA: TGTGCCAGCAGTCGTATCTTCCCCCCCACCGGGGAGCTGTTTTTT. Protein: CASSRIFPPTGELFF.

The V call is TRBV11-1, the J call TRBJ2-5; tentatively, D is TRBD1 (6 bases). Trimming removed 5 bases at V and 1 base at J, with 17 bases between. The length of the CDR3 is 16 residues. CDR1 is SGHAT, CDR2 FQDESV, per germline (reference sequence). The CDR3 sequence: CASSRMGDTVQETQYF. In DNA, the CDR3 is TGTGCCAGCAGCCGAATGGGGGACACCGTCCAAGAGACCCAGTACTTC.